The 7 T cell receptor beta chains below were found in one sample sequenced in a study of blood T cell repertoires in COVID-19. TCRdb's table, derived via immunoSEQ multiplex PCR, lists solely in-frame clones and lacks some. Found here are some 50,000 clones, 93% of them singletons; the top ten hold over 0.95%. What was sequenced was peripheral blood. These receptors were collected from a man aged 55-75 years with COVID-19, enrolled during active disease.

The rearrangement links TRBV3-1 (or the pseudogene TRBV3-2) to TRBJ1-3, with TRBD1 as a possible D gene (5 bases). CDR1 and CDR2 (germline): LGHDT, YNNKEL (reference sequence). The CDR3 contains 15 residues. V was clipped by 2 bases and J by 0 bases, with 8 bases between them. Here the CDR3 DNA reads TGTGCCAGCAGCCAATTCAGGGCCTCTGGAAACACCATATATTTT. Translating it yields CASSQFRASGNTIYF.

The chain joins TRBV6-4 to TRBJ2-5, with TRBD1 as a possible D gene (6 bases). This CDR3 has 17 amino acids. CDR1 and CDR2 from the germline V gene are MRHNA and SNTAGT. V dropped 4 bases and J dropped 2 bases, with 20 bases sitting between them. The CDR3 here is CASSVPGTSRPQETQYF. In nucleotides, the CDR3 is TGTGCCAGCAGTGTGCCCGGGACATCAAGACCTCAAGAGACCCAGTACTTC.

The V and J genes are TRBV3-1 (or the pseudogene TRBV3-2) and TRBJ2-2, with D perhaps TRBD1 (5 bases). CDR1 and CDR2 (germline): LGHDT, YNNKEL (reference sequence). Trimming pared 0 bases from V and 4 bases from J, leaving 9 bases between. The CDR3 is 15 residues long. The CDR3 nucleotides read TGTGCCAGCAGCCAAGATCGACAGCCCACCGGGGAGCTGTTTTTT. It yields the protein CASSQDRQPTGELFF.

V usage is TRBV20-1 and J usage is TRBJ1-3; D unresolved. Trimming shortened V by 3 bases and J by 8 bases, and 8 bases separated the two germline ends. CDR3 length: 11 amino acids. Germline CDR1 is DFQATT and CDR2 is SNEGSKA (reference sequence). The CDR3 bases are TGCAGTGCTAGTGAAGAGTACACCATATATTTT. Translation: CSASEEYTIYF.

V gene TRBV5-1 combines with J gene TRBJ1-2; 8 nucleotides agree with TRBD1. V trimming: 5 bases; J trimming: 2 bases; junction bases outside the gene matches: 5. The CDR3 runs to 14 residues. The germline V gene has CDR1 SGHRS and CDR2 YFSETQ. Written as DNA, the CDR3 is TGCGCCAGCAGTACGGACAGGGAAAACTATGGCTACACCTTC. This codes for CASSTDRENYGYTF.

The CDR3 bases are TGCAGCACAGGGACCGTCGGGGAGCAGTTCTTC. It codes for CSTGTVGEQFF. The V and J genes are TRBV29-1 and TRBJ2-1; TRBD1 is a possible D gene (6 bases). This CDR3 region has 11 residues. Germline CDR1 is SQVTM and CDR2 is ANQGSEA. The V end was cut by 8 bases, the J end by 10 bases, with 15 bases between.

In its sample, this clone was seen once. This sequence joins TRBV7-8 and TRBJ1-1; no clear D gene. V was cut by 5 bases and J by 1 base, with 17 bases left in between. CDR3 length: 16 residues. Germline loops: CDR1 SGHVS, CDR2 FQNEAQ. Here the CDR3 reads CASSPRGLSQNTEAFF. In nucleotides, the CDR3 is TGTGCCAGCAGCCCAAGAGGCCTGAGCCAGAACACTGAAGCTTTCTTT.